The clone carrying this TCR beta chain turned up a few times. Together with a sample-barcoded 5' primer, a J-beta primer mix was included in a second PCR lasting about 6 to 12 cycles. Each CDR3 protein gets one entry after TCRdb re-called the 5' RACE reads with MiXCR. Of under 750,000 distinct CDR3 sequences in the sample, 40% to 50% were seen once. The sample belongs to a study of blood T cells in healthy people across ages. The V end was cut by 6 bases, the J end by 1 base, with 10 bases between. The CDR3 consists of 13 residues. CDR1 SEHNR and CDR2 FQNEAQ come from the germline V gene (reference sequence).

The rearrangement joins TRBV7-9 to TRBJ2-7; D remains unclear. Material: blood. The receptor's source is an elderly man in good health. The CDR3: CASSSDTSYEQYF. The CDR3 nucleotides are TGTGCCAGCAGTTCCGACACTTCCTACGAGCAGTACTTC.